This is a list of T cell receptor beta chains from one sample in a study of CD8+CD57+ T cells in acquired aplastic anemia. TCRdb recomputed calls from the reads with MiXCR, one row per CDR3 protein. The table records under 350,000 distinct CDR3 sequences, under 60% of them present only once. Sequencing was done on a sample of sorted CD4+, CD8+, or CD8+CD57+ T cells (not recorded which) from PBMCs. Receptor source: a human donor with aplastic anemia. The CDR3 runs from the conserved cysteine through the conserved F or W. A D gene is named only where the DNA matches it firmly. Where a row states a size, it is once, few, many or the class of an expanded clone; other rows omit it.

d_gene,v_gene,j_gene,abundance,CDR3aa,CDR3nt
-,TRBV19,TRBJ1-2,many,CASKNLNYGYTF,TGTGCCAGTAAGAACTTAAACTATGGCTACACCTTC
TRBD1,TRBV7-6,TRBJ2-7,-,CASSSGGGSYEQYF,TGTGCCAGCAGCTCAGGGGGCGGATCCTACGAGCAGTACTTC
-,TRBV6-5,TRBJ1-6,many,CASSYSGRNSPLHF,TGTGCCAGCAGTTACTCGGGGCGTAATTCACCCCTCCACTTT
TRBD1,TRBV24-1,TRBJ1-2,few,CATSDARQGYGYTF,TGTGCCACCAGTGATGCAAGACAGGGGTATGGCTACACCTTC
-,TRBV19,TRBJ1-2,few,CASAAREVRITF,TGTGCCAGTGCGGCCAGGGAGGTCAGGATCACCTTC
-,TRBV29-1,TRBJ2-5,few,CSVEELGETQYF,TGCAGCGTTGAAGAGCTGGGGGAGACCCAGTACTTC
TRBD2,TRBV6-4,TRBJ2-5,many,CASSPGLADQETQYF,TGTGCCAGCAGCCCGGGACTAGCGGATCAAGAGACCCAGTACTTC
-,TRBV5-1,TRBJ2-5,-,CASSFDLGQETQYF,TGCGCCAGCAGCTTTGACCTTGGGCAAGAGACCCAGTACTTC
-,TRBV24-1,TRBJ1-2,-,CATSDGGSPEYGYTF,TGTGCCACCAGTGATGGGGGGTCCCCAGAATATGGCTACACCTTC
-,TRBV2,TRBJ2-4,-,CASSEDGGIKNIQYF,TGTGCCAGCAGTGAAGACGGGGGAATCAAAAACATTCAGTACTTC
-,TRBV7-2,TRBJ1-6,-,CASCLSPTGSPLHF,TGTGCCAGCTGCTTATCCCCGACTGGGTCACCCCTCCACTTT
-,TRBV5-1,TRBJ1-2,many,CASSLGQLGGYTF,TGCGCCAGCAGCTTGGGGCAACTTGGGGGCTACACCTTC
-,TRBV19,TRBJ1-5,-,CASSIERSQPQHF,TGTGCCAGTAGTATAGAGCGCAGCCAGCCCCAGCATTTT
-,TRBV6-4,TRBJ2-5,many,CASSASSQETQYF,TGTGCCAGCAGTGCAAGCAGTCAAGAGACCCAGTACTTC
-,TRBV5-1,TRBJ2-7,-,CASSLGDQTYEQYF,TGCGCCAGCAGCCTGGGGGACCAAACCTACGAGCAGTACTTC
-,TRBV9,TRBJ2-6,-,CASSANVLTF,TGTGCCAGCAGCGCCAACGTCCTGACTTTC
-,TRBV6-5,TRBJ2-3,-,CATRTDTQYF,TGTGCCACCCGGACAGATACGCAGTATTTT
TRBD1,TRBV7-9,TRBJ2-1,-,CASSLRDRGHNEQFF,TGTGCCAGCAGCTTAAGGGACAGGGGGCACAATGAGCAGTTCTTC
-,TRBV9,TRBJ1-2,many,CASSVAQNYGYTF,TGTGCCAGCAGCGTAGCACAGAACTATGGCTACACCTTC
-,TRBV24-1,TRBJ2-5,many,CATSTATDPWTQYF,TGTGCCACCAGCACCGCAACAGACCCTTGGACCCAGTACTTC
TRBD1,TRBV5-4,TRBJ2-1,many,CASSLTGGDEQFF,TGTGCCAGCAGCTTAACAGGGGGCGATGAGCAGTTCTTC
-,TRBV2,TRBJ2-7,few,CASSSGQGNEQYF,TGTGCCAGCAGTTCCGGGCAGGGAAACGAGCAGTACTTC
-,TRBV2,TRBJ2-7,-,CASSDKLLTTYEQYF,TGTGCCAGCAGTGATAAACTCCTAACAACCTACGAGCAGTACTTC
TRBD1,TRBV5-1,TRBJ2-5,many,CASSSRDRARKKETQYF,TGCGCCAGCAGCTCCCGGGACAGGGCGAGGAAAAAAGAGACCCAGTACTTC
TRBD2,TRBV7-8,TRBJ2-2,many,CASSLESQLAGNTGELFF,TGTGCCAGCAGCTTAGAATCCCAACTAGCGGGAAACACCGGGGAGCTGTTTTTT
TRBD1,TRBV7-6,TRBJ2-2,-,CASSDPGTANTGELFF,TGTGCCAGCAGCGACCCCGGGACAGCAAACACCGGGGAGCTGTTTTTT
TRBD2,TRBV7-2,TRBJ2-7,few,CASSLTLGSGGEYEQYF,TGTGCCAGCAGCTTAACCTTGGGGAGCGGGGGGGAGTACGAGCAGTACTTC
-,TRBV4-1,TRBJ2-5,-,CASSQDGTSSNRETQYF,TGCGCCAGCAGCCAAGATGGCACTAGCAGCAATCGGGAGACCCAGTACTTC
-,TRBV9,TRBJ2-7,-,CASSAGPNSYEQYF,TGTGCCAGCAGCGCAGGGCCTAACTCCTACGAGCAGTACTTC
-,TRBV3-1,TRBJ2-3,many,CASSFGDTQYF,TGTGCCAGCAGCTTTGGAGATACGCAGTATTTT
TRBD1,TRBV5-1,TRBJ1-6,many,CASSLAGTGNSPLHF,TGCGCCAGCAGCTTGGCCGGGACAGGGAATTCACCCCTCCACTTT
-,TRBV24-1,TRBJ2-3,-,CATSDFNAADTQYF,TGTGCCACCAGTGATTTTAACGCAGCAGATACGCAGTATTTT
TRBD2,TRBV12-3/TRBV12-4,TRBJ2-2,many,CASTPAGGPRVGELFF,TGTGCCAGCACACCAGCGGGAGGGCCACGGGTCGGGGAGCTGTTTTTT
TRBD2,TRBV20-1,TRBJ2-3,once,CSARDPPVSGRPDTQYF,TGCAGTGCTAGAGATCCCCCCGTTAGCGGGAGGCCGGATACGCAGTATTTT
TRBD2,TRBV20-1,TRBJ2-3,few,CSAPTSGRAADTQYF,TGCAGTGCACCGACTAGCGGGAGGGCCGCAGATACGCAGTATTTT
-,TRBV4-1,TRBJ1-1,once,CASSQDNRGVKEAFF,TGCGCCAGCAGCCAAGATAATCGGGGGGTGAAGGAAGCTTTCTTT
TRBD1,TRBV7-9,TRBJ2-1,-,CASSPRQGEQFF,TGTGCCAGCAGCCCTCGACAGGGTGAGCAGTTCTTC
-,TRBV7-2,TRBJ1-5,-,CASSLQSGGYQPQHF,TGTGCCAGCAGCTTACAGTCCGGGGGGTATCAGCCCCAGCATTTT
TRBD1,TRBV7-3,TRBJ1-6,-,CASSLTGPDNTPLHF,TGTGCCAGCAGCTTGACAGGGCCCGATAATACACCCCTCCACTTT
TRBD1,TRBV10-3,TRBJ2-5,-,CAISGDSYKQYF,TGTGCCATCAGCGGGGACAGCTACAAGCAGTACTTC
TRBD2,TRBV24-1,TRBJ2-7,-,CATSELAGGDGEQYF,TGTGCCACCAGTGAGCTAGCGGGAGGGGATGGCGAGCAGTACTTC
-,TRBV9,TRBJ1-3,-,CASSVDTSGNTIYF,TGTGCCAGCAGCGTTGACACGAGCGGAAACACCATATATTTT
-,TRBV10-2,TRBJ2-5,-,CASSESKGQGRETQYF,TGCGCCAGCAGTGAGTCAAAAGGGCAGGGGCGAGAGACCCAGTACTTC
TRBD1,TRBV16,TRBJ2-7,many,CASSQTRQGATYEQYF,TGTGCCAGCAGCCAAACAAGACAGGGTGCGACCTACGAGCAGTACTTC
-,TRBV19,TRBJ1-1,-,CASSIDEETEAFF,TGTGCCAGTAGTATAGATGAGGAGACTGAAGCTTTCTTT
-,TRBV30,TRBJ1-4,-,CAWSVGQGREKLFF,TGTGCCTGGAGTGTTGGTCAGGGACGTGAAAAACTGTTTTTT
-,TRBV29-1,TRBJ2-7,-,CSVELKAYEQYF,TGCAGCGTTGAGCTAAAAGCCTACGAGCAGTACTTC
TRBD1,TRBV15,TRBJ2-5,-,CATSPRQGPETQYF,TGTGCCACCAGCCCCCGACAGGGACCAGAGACCCAGTACTTC
-,TRBV6-4,TRBJ2-3,few,CASSDSGVDTQYF,TGTGCCAGCAGTGACTCAGGAGTGGATACGCAGTATTTT
TRBD1,TRBV19,TRBJ2-7,many,CASSADRGGQQYF,TGTGCCAGTAGTGCGGACAGGGGAGGTCAGCAGTACTTC
-,TRBV10-1,TRBJ1-2,-,CASSESSSLGYGYTF,TGCGCCAGCAGTGAGTCTTCCAGTTTGGGGTATGGCTACACCTTC
TRBD1,TRBV29-1,TRBJ1-4,-,CSVERQGAYEKLFF,TGCAGCGTTGAAAGGCAGGGGGCTTATGAAAAACTGTTTTTT
-,TRBV5-8,TRBJ2-5,many,CASARAARGTQYF,TGTGCCAGCGCTAGAGCTGCGAGGGGGACCCAGTACTTC
-,TRBV7-8,TRBJ1-1,-,CASARQGNTEAFF,TGTGCCAGCGCCCGGCAGGGGAACACTGAAGCTTTCTTT
-,TRBV19,TRBJ1-5,-,CASNPARDNQPQHF,TGTGCCAGTAATCCGGCCAGGGACAATCAGCCCCAGCATTTT